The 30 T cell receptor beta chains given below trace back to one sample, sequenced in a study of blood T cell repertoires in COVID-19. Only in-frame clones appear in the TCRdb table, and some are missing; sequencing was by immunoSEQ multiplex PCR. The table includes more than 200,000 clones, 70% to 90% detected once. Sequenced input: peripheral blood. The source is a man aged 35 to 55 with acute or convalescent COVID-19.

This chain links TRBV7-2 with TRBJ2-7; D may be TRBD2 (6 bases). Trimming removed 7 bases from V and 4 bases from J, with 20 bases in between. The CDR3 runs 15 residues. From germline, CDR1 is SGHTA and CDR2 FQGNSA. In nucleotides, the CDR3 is TGTGCCAGCACAACCCCGGGTAGCGGCCTTTACGAGCAGTACTTC. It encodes CASTTPGSGLYEQYF.

The chain's CDR3 is CASSSVGTRADTQYF. The CDR3 DNA reads TGCGCCAGCAGCTCGGTAGGGACTAGAGCAGATACGCAGTATTTT. The genes are TRBV5-1 and TRBJ2-3; TRBD2 aligns across 8 bases. CDR1 and CDR2 (germline): SGHRS, YFSETQ. CDR3 length: 15 residues. The V and J ends lost 3 bases and 4 bases, in that order; junction bases with no gene match: 7.

DNA for the CDR3: TGTGCCAGCAGCCCCGCCGGGACAGGGGGCAGGGGAAAACTGTTTTTT. Amino acids: CASSPAGTGGRGKLFF. This chain links TRBV14 with TRBJ1-4; 12 positions agree with TRBD1. With 4 bases clipped from V and 10 bases from J, the junction kept 10 bases outside the gene matches. This CDR3 spans 16 amino acids. Germline-derived CDR1 and CDR2 are SGHDN and FVKESK.

CDR3 sequence (DNA): TGTGCCAGCAGCCACGCCGGGTTACGCACAGATACGCAGTATTTT. This codes for CASSHAGLRTDTQYF. This chain links TRBV7-9 with TRBJ2-3; D not certain. CDR3 size: 15 residues. Deletions cut 5 bases from V and 1 base from J, with 13 bases between. Germline assignment: CDR1 SEHNR and CDR2 FQNEAQ (reference sequence).

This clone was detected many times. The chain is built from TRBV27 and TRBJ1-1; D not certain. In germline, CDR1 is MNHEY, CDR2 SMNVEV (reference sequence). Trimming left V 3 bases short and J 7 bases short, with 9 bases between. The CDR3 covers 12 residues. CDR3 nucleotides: TGTGCCAGCAGTTTGCCCGGGAGTGAAGCTTTCTTT. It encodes CASSLPGSEAFF.

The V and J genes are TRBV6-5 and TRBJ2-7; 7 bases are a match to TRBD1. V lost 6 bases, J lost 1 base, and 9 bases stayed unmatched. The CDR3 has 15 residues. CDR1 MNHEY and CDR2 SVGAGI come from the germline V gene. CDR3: CASSNRDSISYEQYF. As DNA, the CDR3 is TGTGCCAGCAGCAACCGGGACAGTATATCCTACGAGCAGTACTTC.

The CDR3 DNA sequence: TGCGCCAGCAGTCCCCGACAGGCTTATACGCAGTATTTT. Encoded protein: CASSPRQAYTQYF. The rearrangement links TRBV10-1 to TRBJ2-3, with D perhaps TRBD1 (6 bases). The CDR3 spans 13 residues. Germline CDR1 and CDR2: WNHNN and SYGVQD (reference sequence). V was cut by 5 bases and J by 7 bases, with 13 bases left in between.

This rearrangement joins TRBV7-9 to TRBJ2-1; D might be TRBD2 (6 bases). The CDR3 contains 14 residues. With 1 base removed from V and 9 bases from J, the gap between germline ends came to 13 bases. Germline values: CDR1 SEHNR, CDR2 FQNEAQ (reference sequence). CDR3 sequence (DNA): TGTGCCAGCAGCTTAGTCATTGCGGGAACTGAGCAGTTCTTC. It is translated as CASSLVIAGTEQFF.

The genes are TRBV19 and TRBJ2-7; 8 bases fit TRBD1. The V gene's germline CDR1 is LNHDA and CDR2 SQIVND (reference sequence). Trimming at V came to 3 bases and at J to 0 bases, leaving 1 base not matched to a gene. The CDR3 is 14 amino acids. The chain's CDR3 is CASSMDRVSYEQYF. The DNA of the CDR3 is TGTGCCAGTAGTATGGACAGGGTCTCCTACGAGCAGTACTTC.

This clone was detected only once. The chain's CDR3 is CASSIDRITNTGELFF. Written as DNA, the CDR3 is TGTGCCAGTAGTATAGATCGTATAACGAACACCGGGGAGCTGTTTTTT. V usage is TRBV19 and J usage is TRBJ2-2, with D uncertain. V lost 0 bases, J lost 0 bases, and 8 bases lay in between. This CDR3 comprises 16 residues. Germline CDR1 and CDR2: LNHDA and SQIVND (reference sequence).

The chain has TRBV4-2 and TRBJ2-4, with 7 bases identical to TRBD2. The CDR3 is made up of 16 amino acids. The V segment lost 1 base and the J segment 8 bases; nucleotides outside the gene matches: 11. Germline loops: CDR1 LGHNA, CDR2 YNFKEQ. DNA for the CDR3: TGTGCCAGCAGCCAAGGAATCGGACTAGGGCAGGACATTCAGTACTTC. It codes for CASSQGIGLGQDIQYF.

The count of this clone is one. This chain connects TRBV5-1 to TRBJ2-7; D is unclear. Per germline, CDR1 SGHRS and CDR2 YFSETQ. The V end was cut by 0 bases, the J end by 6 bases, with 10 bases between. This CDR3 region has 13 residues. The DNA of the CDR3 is TGCGCCAGCAGCTTGGAGAGGTTCACCGAGCAGTACTTC. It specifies CASSLERFTEQYF.

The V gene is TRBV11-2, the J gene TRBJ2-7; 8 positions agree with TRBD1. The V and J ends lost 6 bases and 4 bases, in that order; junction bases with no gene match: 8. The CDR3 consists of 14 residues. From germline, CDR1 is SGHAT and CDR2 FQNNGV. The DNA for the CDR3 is TGTGCCAGCAGGCCCGGGACAGGCCCTTACGAGCAGTACTTC. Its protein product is CASRPGTGPYEQYF.

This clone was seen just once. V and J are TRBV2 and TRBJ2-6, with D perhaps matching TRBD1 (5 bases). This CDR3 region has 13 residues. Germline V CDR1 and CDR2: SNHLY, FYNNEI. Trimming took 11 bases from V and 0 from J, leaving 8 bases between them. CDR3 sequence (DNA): TGTGCCTGGGGCGTCTCTGGGGCCAACGTCCTGACTTTC. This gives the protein CAWGVSGANVLTF.

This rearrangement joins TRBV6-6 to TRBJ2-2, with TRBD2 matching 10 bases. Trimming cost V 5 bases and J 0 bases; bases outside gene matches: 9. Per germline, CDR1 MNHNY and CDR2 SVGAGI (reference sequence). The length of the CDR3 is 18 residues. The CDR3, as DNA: TGTGCCAGCAGTCTTCCCGCTAGCGGGGGTCCGAACACCGGGGAGCTGTTTTTT. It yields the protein CASSLPASGGPNTGELFF.

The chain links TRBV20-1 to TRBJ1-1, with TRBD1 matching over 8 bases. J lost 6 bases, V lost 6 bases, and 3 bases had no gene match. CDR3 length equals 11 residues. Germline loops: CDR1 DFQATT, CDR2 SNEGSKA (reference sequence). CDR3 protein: CSAKQGAEAFF. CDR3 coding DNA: TGCAGTGCAAAACAGGGGGCTGAAGCTTTCTTT.

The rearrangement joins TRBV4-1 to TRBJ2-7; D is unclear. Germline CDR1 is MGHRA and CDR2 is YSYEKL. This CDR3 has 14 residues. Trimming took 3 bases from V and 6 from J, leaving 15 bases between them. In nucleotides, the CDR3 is TGCGCCAGCAGCCATCCATCACTCCCCCTCGAGCAGTACTTC. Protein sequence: CASSHPSLPLEQYF.

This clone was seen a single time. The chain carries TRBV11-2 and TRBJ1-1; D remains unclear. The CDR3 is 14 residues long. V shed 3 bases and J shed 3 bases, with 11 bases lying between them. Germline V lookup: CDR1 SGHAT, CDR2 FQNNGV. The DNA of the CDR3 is TGTGCCAGCAGCTTCCGGACTACCCACACTGAAGCTTTCTTT. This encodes CASSFRTTHTEAFF.

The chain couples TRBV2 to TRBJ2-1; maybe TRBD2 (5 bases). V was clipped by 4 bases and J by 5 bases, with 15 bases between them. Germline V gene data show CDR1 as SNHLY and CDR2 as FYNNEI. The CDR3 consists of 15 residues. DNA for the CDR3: TGTGCCAGCAGTGTTTCTTCCAGCGGTGACAATGAGCAGTTCTTC. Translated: CASSVSSSGDNEQFF.

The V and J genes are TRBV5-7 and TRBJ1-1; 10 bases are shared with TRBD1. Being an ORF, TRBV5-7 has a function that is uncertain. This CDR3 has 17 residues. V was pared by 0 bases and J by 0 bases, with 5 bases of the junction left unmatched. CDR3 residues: CASSLGGTGDMNTEAFF. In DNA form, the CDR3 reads TGTGCCAGCAGCTTGGGTGGGACAGGGGATATGAACACTGAAGCTTTCTTT.

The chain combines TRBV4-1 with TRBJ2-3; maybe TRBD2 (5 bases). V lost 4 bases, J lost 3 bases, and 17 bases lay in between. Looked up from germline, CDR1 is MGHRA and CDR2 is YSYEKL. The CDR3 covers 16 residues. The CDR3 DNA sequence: TGCGCCAGCAGCCGAGGACTCGCCCTTTTAACAGATACGCAGTATTTT. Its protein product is CASSRGLALLTDTQYF.

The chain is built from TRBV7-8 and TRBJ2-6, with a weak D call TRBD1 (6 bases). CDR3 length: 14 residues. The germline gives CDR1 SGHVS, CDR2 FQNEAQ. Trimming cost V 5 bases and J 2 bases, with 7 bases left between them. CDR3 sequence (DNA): TGTGCCAGCAGCAGGACAGCTGGGGCCAACGTCCTGACTTTC. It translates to CASSRTAGANVLTF.

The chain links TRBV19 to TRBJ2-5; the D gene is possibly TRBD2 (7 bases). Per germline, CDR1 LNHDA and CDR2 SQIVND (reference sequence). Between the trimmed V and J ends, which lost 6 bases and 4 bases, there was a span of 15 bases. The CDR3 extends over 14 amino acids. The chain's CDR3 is CASSATGGGETQYF. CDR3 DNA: TGTGCCAGTAGCGCAACGGGGGGCGGAGAGACCCAGTACTTC.

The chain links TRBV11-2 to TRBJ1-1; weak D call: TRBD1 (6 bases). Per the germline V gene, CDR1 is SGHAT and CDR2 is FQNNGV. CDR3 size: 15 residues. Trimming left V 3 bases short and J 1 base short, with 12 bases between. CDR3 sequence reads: CASSFPGAENTEAFF. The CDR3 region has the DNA TGTGCCAGCAGCTTTCCAGGGGCCGAGAACACTGAAGCTTTCTTT.

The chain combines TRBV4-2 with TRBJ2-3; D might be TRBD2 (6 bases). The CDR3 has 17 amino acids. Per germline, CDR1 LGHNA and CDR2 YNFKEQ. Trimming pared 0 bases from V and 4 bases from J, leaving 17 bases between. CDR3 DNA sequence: TGTGCCAGCAGCCAAGAAGTAAGACTAGGTTTCTCAGATACGCAGTATTTT. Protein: CASSQEVRLGFSDTQYF.

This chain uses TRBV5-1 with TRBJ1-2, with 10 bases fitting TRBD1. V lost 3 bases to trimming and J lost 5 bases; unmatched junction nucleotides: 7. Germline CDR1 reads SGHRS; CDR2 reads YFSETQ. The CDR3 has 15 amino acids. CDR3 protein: CASSYRDRGEYGYTF. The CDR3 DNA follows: TGCGCCAGCAGCTACCGGGACAGGGGTGAATATGGCTACACCTTC.

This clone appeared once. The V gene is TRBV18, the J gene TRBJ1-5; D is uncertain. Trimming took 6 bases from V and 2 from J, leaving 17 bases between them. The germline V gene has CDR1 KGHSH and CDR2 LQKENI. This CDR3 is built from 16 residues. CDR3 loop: CASSATSEFRNQPQHF. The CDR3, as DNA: TGTGCCAGCTCTGCGACTTCCGAATTTCGCAATCAGCCCCAGCATTTT.

The CDR3 DNA reads TGTGCCAGCAGCCAACGGGACAGCGGACAAGAGACCCAGTACTTC. Translation gives CASSQRDSGQETQYF. V is TRBV3-1 (or the pseudogene TRBV3-2) and J is TRBJ2-5, with 7 positions matching TRBD1. This CDR3 has 15 residues. In germline, CDR1 is LGHDT, CDR2 YNNKEL (reference sequence). J lost 2 bases, V lost 2 bases, and 5 bases had no gene match.

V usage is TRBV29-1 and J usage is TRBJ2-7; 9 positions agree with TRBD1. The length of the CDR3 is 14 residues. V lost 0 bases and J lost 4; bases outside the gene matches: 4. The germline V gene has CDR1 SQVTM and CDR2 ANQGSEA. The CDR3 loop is CSVEERGQGYEQYF. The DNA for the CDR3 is TGCAGCGTTGAAGAAAGGGGACAGGGTTACGAGCAGTACTTC.

CDR3: CASGPTGAGEKLFF. As DNA, the CDR3 is TGTGCTAGTGGCCCGACAGGGGCCGGGGAAAAACTGTTTTTT. The V call is TRBV12-5, the J call TRBJ1-4; TRBD1 matches at 8 bases. Germline CDR1 and CDR2: LGHNT and FRNRAP. J gave up 8 bases and V 6 bases, and 8 bases lay outside the gene matches. The CDR3 spans 14 residues.